Reported below is one T cell receptor (beta chain). The antigen is unknown. The germline CDR1 and CDR2 sequences are DFQATT and SNEGSKA (reference sequence). Trimming pared 7 bases from V and 5 bases from J, leaving 11 bases between. CDR3 length: 11 residues. The data originate from a study of response to subunit inactivated influenza vaccine. Findings and limits, study-wide: Authors suggested each seasonal flu vaccination may recruit only limited numbers of new T cells.

TCRdb reprocessed the RT-PCR reads with MiXCR, giving one entry per CDR3 protein. The repertoire holds about 800,000 distinct CDR3 sequences, over 20% seen once, with roughly 10% in the top ten. The V call is TRBV20-1, the J call TRBJ2-5; D gene uncertain. The sequenced sample was PBMCs from blood, obtained more than 4 days after vaccination. This clonotype originated in a man in his forties or fifties who received an inactivated influenza vaccine. The CDR3 here is CSVQYRETQYF. In DNA form, the CDR3 reads TGCAGTGTCCAGTATAGGGAGACCCAGTACTTC.